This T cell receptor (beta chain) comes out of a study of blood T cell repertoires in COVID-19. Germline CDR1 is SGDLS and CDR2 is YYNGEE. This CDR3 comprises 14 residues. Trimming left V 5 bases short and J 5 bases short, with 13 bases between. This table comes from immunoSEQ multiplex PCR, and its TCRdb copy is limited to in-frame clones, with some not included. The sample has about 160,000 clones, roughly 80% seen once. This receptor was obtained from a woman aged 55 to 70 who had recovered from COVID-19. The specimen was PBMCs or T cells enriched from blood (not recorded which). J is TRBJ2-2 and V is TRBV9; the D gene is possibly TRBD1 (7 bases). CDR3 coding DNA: TGTGCCAGCAGTAGACAGGGAGGTACCGGGGAGCTGTTTTTT. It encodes CASSRQGGTGELFF.